These 2 T cell receptor beta chains came from one sample sequenced in a study of blood T cell repertoires in COVID-19. Sequencing was performed with immunoSEQ multiplex PCR; in TCRdb, only in-frame clones are kept and a portion is missing. Counted here are roughly 120,000 clones, 85% to 90% occurring once; the ten biggest clones make up 7.9%. Sequences were obtained from peripheral blood. The source is a man between 65 and 79 years old who had recovered from COVID-19.

J is TRBJ2-1 and V is TRBV9, with TRBD2 identical over 11 bases. CDR3 length equals 18 residues. The germline CDR1 and CDR2 sequences are SGDLS and YYNGEE. V shed 0 bases, J shed 1 base, and the junction held 6 bases outside the gene matches. CDR3 nucleotides: TGTGCCAGCAGCGTAGCCGGTAGCGGGGGGGCGTCCTACAATGAGCAGTTCTTC. It codes for CASSVAGSGGASYNEQFF.

The chain combines TRBV30 with TRBJ1-1; no clear D. V was cut by 4 bases and J by 10 bases, with 16 bases left in between. Germline V gene sequence: CDR1 GTSNPN, CDR2 SVGIG (reference sequence). The CDR3 extends over 12 amino acids. As DNA, the CDR3 is TGTGCCTGGAAGAGGGATAAGGGTTCAGCTTTCTTT. As protein: CAWKRDKGSAFF.